This T cell receptor (beta chain) was recovered during a study of vaccination and CD4 T cells after COVID-19. Study overall: PCR on nasal swabs identified SARS-CoV-2 in convalescent patients, of whom under ten were mild and one severe. The makeup of the convalescents was six males and four females, two of them Hispanic. Post-vaccine sample collection happened at a median of about 72 days after dose two, ranging 14 to 241.

The Oncomine TCR Beta short-read assay sequenced DNA from cultured CD4+ T cells. In TCRdb, the PCR reads were re-called with MiXCR into one record per CDR3 protein. The table has about 20,000 distinct CDR3 sequences, about a third seen once. The germline V and J ends were trimmed by 3 bases and 8 bases, with 16 bases remaining between them. The CDR3 is made up of 14 amino acids. Germline CDR1 reads DFQATT; CDR2 reads SNEGSKA (reference sequence). The time point here: late sampling 161 to 241 days after vaccination in a few convalescent patients. Treatment given: roughly ten-day PBMC culture with coronavirus spike peptide pools or control peptides (ViraFEST assay). The cultures had half their medium swapped for fresh IL-2 medium on days 3 and 7. Concerning this clonotype: What it binds is unknown.

This TCR derives from a human donor who had recovered from COVID-19. Specimen: CD4+ T cells from blood, cultured in vitro, collected about 7 months after SARS-CoV-2 vaccination. The chain joins TRBV20-1 to TRBJ1-4; D is perhaps TRBD1 (5 bases). In DNA, the CDR3 is TGCAGTGCTAGTTCAAGGCAGGGAGACGAAAAACTGTTTTTT. As protein: CSASSRQGDEKLFF.